The 23 T cell receptor beta chains below come from one sample, sequenced in a study of human CD8 memory T cell subsets. Investigators built TCR beta libraries using UMI-labeled 5' RACE. TCRdb reprocessed the 5' RACE reads, with one entry per CDR3 protein and no DNA. The sample yields roughly 11,000 distinct CDR3 sequences, of which the top ten take up over 7%. Sample: CD8+ T cells from PBMCs. These receptors came from a human donor in good health.

The genes are TRBV5-1 and TRBJ2-2; the TCRdb call, TRBD2, lacks DNA for checking. This CDR3 has 15 amino acids. Germline V gives CDR1 SGHRS, CDR2 YFSETQ. The CDR3 sequence: CASSLGWGATGELFF.

By frequency, this clonotype is medium-sized. The chain combines TRBV20-1 with TRBJ1-2. Germline CDR1 and CDR2: DFQATT and SNEGSKA (reference sequence). The CDR3 has 15 residues. This chain's CDR3 is CSALTNTHVNYGYTF.

The genes are TRBV20-1 and TRBJ2-7; TCRdb selects TRBD2, and the lack of DNA leaves this call unchecked. The CDR3 sequence is 14 residues long. Germline lookup yields CDR1 DFQATT and CDR2 SNEGSKA (reference sequence). The CDR3 reads CSAGPLLAFYEQYF.

The chain uses TRBV5-5 and TRBJ2-3; the TCRdb D gene call, TRBD2, has no DNA to confirm it. Looked up from germline, CDR1 is SGHKS and CDR2 is YYEKEE (reference sequence). The CDR3 covers 17 residues. This chain's CDR3 is CASSSGWGSGGTDTQYF.

The gene calls are TRBV19 and TRBJ2-1; TCRdb's D gene call, TRBD1, goes unchecked for lack of DNA. The CDR3 totals 14 residues. CDR1 LNHDA and CDR2 SQIVND come from the germline V gene (reference sequence). The CDR3 sequence: CASTPQPGLNEQFF.

The chain employs TRBV7-9 and TRBJ2-1; lacking DNA, the TRBD2 call made by TCRdb goes unchecked. The germline V gene encodes CDR1 SEHNR and CDR2 FQNEAQ (reference sequence). The CDR3 has 17 residues. The CDR3: CASSWGLAGVNPHEQFF.

This clonotype is medium-sized by frequency. The CDR3 loop reads CASSLWGQLGETQYF. This chain joins TRBV11-3 and TRBJ2-5; the TRBD1 assignment by TCRdb is unverifiable without DNA. The germline gives CDR1 SGHNT, CDR2 YENEEA. The CDR3 consists of 15 residues.

Measured by frequency, this clonotype is medium-sized. The chain combines TRBV12-3 or TRBV12-4 with TRBJ2-1; as DNA is missing, the TRBD1 call by TCRdb cannot be tested. The length of the CDR3 is 14 residues. The CDR3 loop reads CASSAWDRDNEQFF.

V is TRBV3-1 and J is TRBJ2-5; TCRdb selects TRBD2, and the lack of DNA leaves this call unchecked. The CDR3 runs 15 residues. The germline V gene encodes CDR1 LGHDT and CDR2 YNNKEL (reference sequence). CDR3 in amino acids: CASSQGTSGKETQYF.

The CDR3 loop reads CASSKRGYAYEQYF. The chain couples TRBV3-1 to TRBJ2-7; TCRdb's D call, TRBD2, is unchecked because there is no DNA. Germline CDR1 LGHDT, CDR2 YNNKEL (reference sequence). This CDR3 comprises 14 residues.

The chain couples TRBV18 to TRBJ1-2. The CDR3 totals 12 residues. The germline CDR1 and CDR2 sequences are KGHSH and LQKENI. The CDR3: CASSPPLGGYTF.

By frequency, this clonotype registers medium-sized (0.01 to 0.1%). The J gene is TRBJ2-1, the V gene TRBV28. The CDR3 is 13 amino acids. CDR1 MDHEN and CDR2 SYDVKM come from the germline V gene. CDR3 region: CASSFRLNNEQFF.

The genes are TRBV4-1 and TRBJ1-5; TCRdb's D call of TRBD1 is untestable without DNA. Germline assignment: CDR1 MGHRA and CDR2 YSYEKL. This CDR3 comprises 15 residues. This CDR3 is CASSLTRGPNQPQHF.

The rearrangement links TRBV11-3 to TRBJ2-5; lacking DNA, the TRBD1 call made by TCRdb goes unchecked. CDR3 length equals 13 residues. From germline, CDR1 is SGHNT and CDR2 YENEEA. The chain's CDR3 is CASSLGGGETQYF.

The chain carries TRBV7-6 and TRBJ2-2; the TRBD2 assignment by TCRdb is unverifiable without DNA. From germline, CDR1 is SGHVS and CDR2 FNYEAQ. CDR3 length: 20 amino acids. The CDR3 reads CASSPPRLAGLASNTGELFF.

In terms of frequency, this clonotype is medium-sized. J is TRBJ2-1 and V is TRBV20-1; the D gene TCRdb calls, TRBD1, cannot be checked with no DNA. The CDR3 has 12 residues. Germline-derived CDR1 and CDR2 are DFQATT and SNEGSKA (reference sequence). The chain's CDR3 is CSADARGNEQFF.

The chain links TRBV29-1 to TRBJ1-2; checking the TCRdb D call of TRBD1 is not possible without DNA. In germline, CDR1 is SQVTM, CDR2 ANQGSEA. CDR3 length: 13 residues. The CDR3 loop is CSVEEGELYGYTF.

V is TRBV28 and J is TRBJ2-5; TCRdb proposes TRBD2, but this gene call is untestable without DNA. The CDR3 loop spans 19 amino acids. Germline lookup yields CDR1 MDHEN and CDR2 SYDVKM. The chain's CDR3 is CASSTQNVAGPHGGETQYF.

This clonotype shows up as medium-sized by frequency. This chain joins TRBV5-4 and TRBJ2-3; TCRdb proposes TRBD1, but this gene call is untestable without DNA. From germline, CDR1 is SGHNT and CDR2 YYREEE (reference sequence). The CDR3 runs 16 residues. This CDR3 is CASSSDEGQDTDTQYF.

V is TRBV29-1 and J is TRBJ2-1; TCRdb calls TRBD1, which cannot be checked without DNA. The CDR3 loop spans 15 amino acids. Germline CDR1 reads SQVTM; CDR2 reads ANQGSEA. The CDR3 sequence: CSLSSGTGRAGEQFF.

Here the CDR3 reads CASSLGEGEQYF. The J gene is TRBJ2-7, the V gene TRBV5-6. Germline CDR1 and CDR2: SGHDT and YYEEEE. This CDR3 has 12 amino acids. Full variable domain (remainder filled in from reference TRBV5-6 and TRBJ2-7): DAGVTQSPTHLIKTRGQQVTLRCSPKSGHDTVSWYQQALGQGPQFIFQYYEEEERQRGNFPDRFSGHQFPNYSSELNVNALLLGDSALYLCASSLGEGEQYFGPGTRLTVT.

The chain combines TRBV28 with TRBJ2-7; TCRdb reports TRBD1, a call that lacks DNA to check it against. The germline V gene has CDR1 MDHEN and CDR2 SYDVKM. This CDR3 contains 16 residues. The CDR3 here is CASSLRVDRVGDEQYF.

The CDR3 loop reads CASSFGGPTFNEQFF. The V call is TRBV12-3 or TRBV12-4, the J call TRBJ2-1; the D call from TCRdb, TRBD1, cannot be confirmed without DNA. The CDR3 totals 15 residues.